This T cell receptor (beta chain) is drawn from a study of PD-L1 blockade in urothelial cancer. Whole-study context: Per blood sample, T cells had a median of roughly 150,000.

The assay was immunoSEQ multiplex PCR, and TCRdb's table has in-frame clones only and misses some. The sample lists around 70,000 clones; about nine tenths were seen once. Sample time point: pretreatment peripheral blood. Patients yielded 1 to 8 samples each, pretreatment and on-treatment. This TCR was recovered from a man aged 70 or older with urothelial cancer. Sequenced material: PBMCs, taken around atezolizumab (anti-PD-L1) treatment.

CDR3 bases: TGCGCCAGCAGCCTACGAAGGAAAGAGGACAGGGGGGTCGGGGAGCTGTTTTTT. The encoded protein is CASSLRRKEDRGVGELFF. The chain has TRBV23-1 and TRBJ2-2; 10 nucleotides line up with TRBD1. TRBV23-1 is designated an ORF whose function remains uncertain. Trimming removed 6 bases from V and 7 bases from J; junction bases left unmatched: 17. The CDR3 totals 18 residues.